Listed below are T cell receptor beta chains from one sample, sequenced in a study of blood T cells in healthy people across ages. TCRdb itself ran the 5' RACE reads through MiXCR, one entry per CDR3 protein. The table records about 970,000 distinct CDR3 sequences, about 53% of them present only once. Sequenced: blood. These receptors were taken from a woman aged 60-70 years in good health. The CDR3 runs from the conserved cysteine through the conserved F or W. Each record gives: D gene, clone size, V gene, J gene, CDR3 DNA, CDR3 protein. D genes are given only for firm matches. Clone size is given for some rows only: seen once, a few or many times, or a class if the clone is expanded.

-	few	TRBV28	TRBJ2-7	TGTGCCAGCAGTTTTCGTTTCAGAGCGTCGTACGAGCAGTACTTC	CASSFRFRASYEQYF
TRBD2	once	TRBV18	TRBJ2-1	TGTGCCAGCTCACCTTCGAGCGGGAGGGGGACCAATGAGCAGTTCTTC	CASSPSSGRGTNEQFF
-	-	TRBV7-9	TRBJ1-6	TGTGCCAGCAGCTTAGAAGGGGGATTTAATTCACCCCTCCACTTT	CASSLEGGFNSPLHF
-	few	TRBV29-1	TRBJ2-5	TGCAGCGGCGGACAAGGGACCCAGTACTTC	CSGGQGTQYF
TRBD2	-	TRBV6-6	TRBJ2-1	TGTGCCACGACTAGCGGGAGTTCTGAGCAGTTCTTC	CATTSGSSEQFF
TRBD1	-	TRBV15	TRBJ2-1	TGTGCCACCAGCCTCCCGGGACAGGGGTGGGCGGTAGCCTACAATGAGCAGTTCTTC	CATSLPGQGWAVAYNEQFF
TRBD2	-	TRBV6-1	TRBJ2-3	TGTGCCAGATCGGGACTAGCAGATACGCAGTATTTT	CARSGLADTQYF
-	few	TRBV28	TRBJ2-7	TGTGCCAGCAGTACCTCCACTAGTCCAAACTACGAGCAGTACTTC	CASSTSTSPNYEQYF
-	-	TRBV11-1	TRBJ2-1	TGTGCCAGCAGCCCAAGGGGGGAGCTCTACAATGAGCAGTTCTTC	CASSPRGELYNEQFF
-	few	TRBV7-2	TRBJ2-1	TGTGCCAGCAGCTTAGTCTGGTTCGGTTACAATGAGCAGTTCTTC	CASSLVWFGYNEQFF
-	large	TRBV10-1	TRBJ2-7	TGCGCCAGCAGTCCTCTAGGGGAGGAGGCGGACGAGCAGTACTTC	CASSPLGEEADEQYF
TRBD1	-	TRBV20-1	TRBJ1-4	TGCAGTGCTGGCGGGGGACAGAATGAAAAACTGTTTTTT	CSAGGGQNEKLFF
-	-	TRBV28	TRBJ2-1	TGTGCCAGCAGGAGCCCCGGGGCCAATGAGCAGTTCTTC	CASRSPGANEQFF
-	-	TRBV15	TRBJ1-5	TGTGCCACCAGCAGAGATCCTCAAACGAATCCCCAGCATTTT	CATSRDPQTNPQHF
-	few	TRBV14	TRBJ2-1	TGTGCCAGCAGCCGGTCCGGGAGCAGCGAGCAGTTCTTC	CASSRSGSSEQFF
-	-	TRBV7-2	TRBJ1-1	TGTGCCAGCAGCTTAGTATATGGGGGAGACATGAACAGTGAAGCTTTCTTT	CASSLVYGGDMNSEAFF
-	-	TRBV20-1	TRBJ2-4	TGCAGTGCGGGGGGTCAGGTTGCAGCCAAAAACATTCAGTACTTC	CSAGGQVAAKNIQYF
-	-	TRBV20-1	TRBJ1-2	TGCAGTGCAAAGAATGGCTACACCTTC	CSAKNGYTF
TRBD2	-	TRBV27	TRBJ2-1	TGTGCCAGCAGTAGTCACGGGACTAGCGGGACTCAGGGGTTCTTC	CASSSHGTSGTQGFF
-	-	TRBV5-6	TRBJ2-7	TGTGCCAGCAGCTTGTACCGGGACACGATCTACGAGCAGTACTTC	CASSLYRDTIYEQYF
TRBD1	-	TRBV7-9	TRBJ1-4	TGTGCCAGCAGCCATCCGGGACAGGGAGGTGAAAAACTGTTTTTT	CASSHPGQGGEKLFF
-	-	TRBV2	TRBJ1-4	TGTGCCAGCAGTGGTACAGGGTTGGGGGAAAAACTGTTTTTT	CASSGTGLGEKLFF
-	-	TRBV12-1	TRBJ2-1	TGTGCCAGCAGCCCAAACTCGGGACTAGCCGGCAATGAGCAGTTCTTC	CASSPNSGLAGNEQFF
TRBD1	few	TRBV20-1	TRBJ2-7	TGCAGTGCACAGGACGTTGGGACAGGCAAGTACGAGCAGTACTTC	CSAQDVGTGKYEQYF
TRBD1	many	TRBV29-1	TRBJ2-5	TGCAGCGTAACCGGGACAGGGGGCTTCTTTATCCTTGAGACCCAGTACTTC	CSVTGTGGFFILETQYF
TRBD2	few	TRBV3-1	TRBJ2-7	TGTGCCAGCAGCCAAGGACACCCGGGGGGATTATCCTACGAGCAGTACTTC	CASSQGHPGGLSYEQYF
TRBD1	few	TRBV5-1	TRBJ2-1	TGCGCCAGCAAAGGCGGACAGGGCGATTACAATGAGCAGTTCTTC	CASKGGQGDYNEQFF
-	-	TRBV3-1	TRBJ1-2	TGTGCCAGCAGCCAAGCAGGGTTGGGCTATGGCTGCACCTTC	CASSQAGLGYGCTF
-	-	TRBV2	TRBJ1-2	TGTGCCAGCAGCCTACAGGGTGGGGGGCAGTTCTATGGCTACACCTTC	CASSLQGGGQFYGYTF
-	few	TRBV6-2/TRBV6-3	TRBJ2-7	TGTGCCAAAGAATCCGGGACCGGTCTATGCGAGCAGTACTTC	CAKESGTGLCEQYF
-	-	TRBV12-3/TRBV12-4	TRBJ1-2	TGTGCCAGCAGGGAAGAGACTACGGCGGATGGCTACACCTTC	CASREETTADGYTF
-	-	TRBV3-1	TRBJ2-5	TGTGCCAGCAGCCAAACGCCCGAGGGGGAGCAGTACTTC	CASSQTPEGEQYF
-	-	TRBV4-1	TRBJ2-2	TGCGCCAGCAGCCCCTCCGGGGTCACCGGGGAGCTGTTTTTT	CASSPSGVTGELFF
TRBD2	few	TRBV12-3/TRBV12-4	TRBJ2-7	TGTGCCAGCAGTTTATTCGCCGGAGCGGGAAGCGAGCAGTACTTC	CASSLFAGAGSEQYF
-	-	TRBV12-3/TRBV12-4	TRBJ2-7	TGTGCCAGCGACTCTAGAATTTTTAATCCCCAGTACTTC	CASDSRIFNPQYF
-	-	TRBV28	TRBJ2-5	TGTGCCAGCAGCCTAGGACACCCGGTGGGGGCCCAGTACTTC	CASSLGHPVGAQYF
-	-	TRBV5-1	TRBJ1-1	TGCGCCAGCAGCTTGGGGGCGGGAACCACTGAAGCTTTCTTT	CASSLGAGTTEAFF
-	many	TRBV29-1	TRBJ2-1	TGCAGCGTTACAAGCACCTCAGGGCTCGGCGGAGGTGAGCAGTTCTTC	CSVTSTSGLGGGEQFF
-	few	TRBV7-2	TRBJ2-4	TGTGCCAGCAGCCAGAGACAGTCCCGGGACTGGGGAAACATTCAGTACTTC	CASSQRQSRDWGNIQYF
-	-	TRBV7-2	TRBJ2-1	TGTGCCAGCAGCTTAGGGGTAGGGACCTACCGGCATGAGCAGTTCTTC	CASSLGVGTYRHEQFF
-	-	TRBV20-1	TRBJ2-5	TGCAGTGCTAGGCGGGACCAAGAGACCCAGTACTTC	CSARRDQETQYF
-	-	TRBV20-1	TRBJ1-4	TGCAGTCCCGGTGAGGGGGAAAAACTGTTTTTT	CSPGEGEKLFF
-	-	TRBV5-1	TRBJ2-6	TGCGCCAGCAGCTTGGTTCTTGACTCTGGGGCCAACGTCCTGACTTTC	CASSLVLDSGANVLTF
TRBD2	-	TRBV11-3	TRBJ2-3	TGTGCCAGCAGCTTAGGCGGGAGAGGTCCCTCCGATACGCAGTATTTT	CASSLGGRGPSDTQYF
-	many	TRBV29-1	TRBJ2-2	TGCAGCGTTGCGGGTCCGGGGAACGGGGAGCTGTTTTTT	CSVAGPGNGELFF
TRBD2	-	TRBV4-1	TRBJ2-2	TGCGCCAGCAGCCAAGTCGCGGGAGCGCCCACCGGGGAGCTGTTTTTT	CASSQVAGAPTGELFF
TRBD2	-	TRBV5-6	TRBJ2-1	TGTGCCAGCAGCTTGGAGGCTAGCGGGAGGTTGGAGACCCAGTTCTTC	CASSLEASGRLETQFF
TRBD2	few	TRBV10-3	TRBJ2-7	TGTGCCATCAGTGAGTCTATCCGGACTAGCGCGCGCCGCTACGAGCAGTACTTC	CAISESIRTSARRYEQYF
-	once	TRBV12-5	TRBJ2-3	TGTGCTAGTGGTTTGAACAGCCTTAGCACAGATACGCAGTATTTT	CASGLNSLSTDTQYF